This TCR beta chain comes out of a study of blood T cell repertoires in COVID-19. Study context: In each case, the material was cDNA or gDNA derived from T cells, B-cell-depleted T cells, or PBMCs.

Points on this clone: At the DNA level, this CDR3 is encoded by other sequences in the same sample as well.

The V end lost 0 bases, the J end lost 0 bases, and 10 bases lay between the germline ends. Germline values: CDR1 GTSNPN, CDR2 SVGIG (reference sequence). This CDR3 has 15 amino acids. Original analysis: Reference gene primer amplification gave estimated nucleated cell counts. The protocol was immunoSEQ multiplex PCR, while the TCRdb copy is restricted to in-frame clones and leaves out a portion. The DNA was the basis for D and trimming; V, J and clone size are from that table. Altogether over 250,000 clones are present, approximately 91% being singletons, with the ten largest covering about 0.8%. This clonotype was obtained from a woman aged 30 to 39 with acute or convalescent COVID-19. Sequencing used peripheral blood. The chain is built from TRBV30 and TRBJ2-3, with a possible D match to TRBD2 (6 bases). CDR3 amino acids: CAWSVLAGSTDTQYF. Here the CDR3 DNA reads TGTGCCTGGAGTGTACTGGCGGGAAGCACAGATACGCAGTATTTT. The full variable domain, with the rest looked up from reference TRBV30 and TRBJ2-3, is SQTIHQWPATLVQPVGSPLSLECTVEGTSNPNLYWYRQAAGRGLQLLFYSVGIGQISSEVPQNLSASRPQDRQFILSSKKLLLSDSGFYLCAWSVLAGSTDTQYFGPGTRLTVL.